This T cell receptor (beta chain) originates from a study of cytomegalovirus exposure and HLA in healthy donors. About the study: Of the donors genotyped, several hundred in all, over 80% fell in the Caucasian-associated ancestry cluster.

Study results and caveats: Serostatus for CMV was the only available immune exposure information. Earlier analysis found most TCR beta V segments productive about 90% or about 30% of the time. Altogether, some 160 TCR beta chains were recorded as cytomegalovirus-associated.

Researchers ran the PCR with 60 Vbeta and 13 Jbeta primers. The protocol was immunoSEQ multiplex PCR, while the TCRdb copy is restricted to in-frame clones and leaves out a portion. Counted here are about 130,000 clones, about 74% occurring once; the ten biggest clones make up approximately 5.4%. A word on this clone: No antigen is known for it.

CDR1 LNHDA and CDR2 SQIVND come from the germline V gene (reference sequence). The CDR3 spans 14 residues. J gave up 6 bases and V 3 bases, and 4 bases lay outside the gene matches. V gene TRBV19 combines with J gene TRBJ2-1; TRBD2 matches 8 bases. The receptor comes from a woman aged 45-65 years in good health and CMV-seropositive. Sequencing was done on a sample of PBMCs. Here the CDR3 DNA reads TGTGCCAGTAGTATGGATAGCGGGACCAATGAGCAGTTCTTC. It specifies CASSMDSGTNEQFF.